Shown below are 20 T cell receptor beta chains from a single sample sequenced in a study of T cell responses to AZD1222 COVID-19 vaccine. Libraries were prepared by immunoSEQ multiplex PCR; TCRdb keeps only in-frame clonotypes and omits some of them. The sample lists roughly 170,000 clones; roughly nine tenths were seen once. The sample here was peripheral blood, taken on day 0 of AZD1222 vaccination. All receptors come from an adult in good health.

The genes are TRBV28 and TRBJ2-6, with TRBD1 matching 8 bases. The CDR3 has 20 amino acids. Per the germline V gene, CDR1 is MDHEN and CDR2 is SYDVKM. V shed 6 bases, J shed 0 bases, and the junction held 16 bases outside the gene matches. The DNA of the CDR3 is TGTGCCAGCAGCTCGTTTACCCCAGGGGGCGCGGGCTCTGGGGCCAACGTCCTGACTTTC. It yields the protein CASSSFTPGGAGSGANVLTF. The full variable domain, with the rest looked up from reference TRBV28 and TRBJ2-6, is DVKVTQSSRYLVKRTGEKVFLECVQDMDHENMFWYRQDPGLGLRLIYFSYDVKMKEKGDIPEGYSVSREKKERFSLILESASTNQTSMYLCASSSFTPGGAGSGANVLTFGAGSRLTVL.

The V and J genes are TRBV5-1 and TRBJ1-1; D not certain. V gave up 3 bases and J gave up 8 bases, with 17 bases separating them. Germline values: CDR1 SGHRS, CDR2 YFSETQ. The CDR3 sequence is 14 residues long. CDR3 in DNA: TGCGCCAGCAGCTCCGAGACCTACGGTAGGGAAGCTTTCTTT. Translated: CASSSETYGREAFF.

Turning to this clone: At one end, the junction sequence differs from germline, possibly due to a read error. The chain recombines TRBV14 with TRBJ2-7; TRBD1 matches 8 bases. This CDR3 contains 14 residues. The germline CDR1 and CDR2 sequences are SGHDN and FVKESK. CDR3 nucleotide sequence: TGTGCCAGCAGCCAACAACTGGGCCGGGACAGGCTTACATTC. Translating gives CASSQQLGRDRLTF.

The V call is TRBV4-3, the J call TRBJ2-7; 8 nucleotides align to TRBD1. The CDR3 length is 15 residues. Germline CDR1 reads LGHNA; CDR2 reads YSLEER. The V segment lost 2 bases and the J segment 5 bases; nucleotides outside the gene matches: 8. The CDR3 DNA is TGCGCCAGCAGCCAATCCGCAGGGGGCATGGACGAGCAGTACTTC. Translating gives CASSQSAGGMDEQYF.

This clone was seen only once. This chain connects TRBV30 to TRBJ2-7; D not certain. The ends were cut back, 2 bases at V and 1 base at J, with 12 bases in the middle. Per germline, CDR1 GTSNPN and CDR2 SVGIG (reference sequence). The CDR3 is 14 amino acids. Written as DNA, the CDR3 is TGTGCCTGGAGTTTGGAGACGGTATCCTACGAGCAGTACTTC. Residues: CAWSLETVSYEQYF. The variable domain in full, completed from reference TRBV30 and TRBJ2-7, reads SQTIHQWPATLVQPVGSPLSLECTVEGTSNPNLYWYRQAAGRGLQLLFYSVGIGQISSEVPQNLSASRPQDRQFILSSKKLLLSDSGFYLCAWSLETVSYEQYFGPGTRLTVT.

The chain recombines TRBV6-5 with TRBJ1-6; D is perhaps TRBD1 (5 bases). Germline lookup yields CDR1 MNHEY and CDR2 SVGAGI. Trimming took off 7 bases at V and 6 bases at J, with 13 bases between the two ends. The CDR3 runs 14 residues. CDR3 region: CASNQGGFNSPLHF. In nucleotides, the CDR3 is TGTGCCAGCAACCAGGGAGGATTTAATTCACCCCTCCACTTT.

With regard to this clone: Distinct nucleotide sequences in the sample also encode this CDR3. DNA for the CDR3: TGTGCCAGCAGCTCGGGAGATGGCTTGAGCAAGCAGTACTTC. Amino acids: CASSSGDGLSKQYF. The chain carries TRBV6-5 and TRBJ2-7, with a tentative D call TRBD2 (6 bases). The CDR3 contains 14 residues. V dropped 6 bases and J dropped 8 bases, with 20 bases sitting between them. Germline values: CDR1 MNHEY, CDR2 SVGAGI.

This chain connects TRBV5-1 to TRBJ1-1; D possibly corresponds to TRBD1 (6 bases). The CDR3 is made up of 13 amino acids. CDR1 and CDR2 from the germline V gene are SGHRS and YFSETQ. Deletions cut 0 bases from V and 6 bases from J, with 9 bases between. In nucleotides, the CDR3 is TGCGCCAGCAGCTTGGCGGGGGGCCCTGAAGCTTTCTTT. This sequence encodes CASSLAGGPEAFF.

The chain joins TRBV7-3 to TRBJ2-1, with 8 bases identical to TRBD1. Germline V gene sequence: CDR1 SGHTA, CDR2 FQGTGA. This CDR3 is built from 15 residues. V was pared by 4 bases and J by 8 bases, with 10 bases of the junction left unmatched. CDR3 nucleotides: TGTGCCAGCAGCTCCTCAGGACAGGGAAGGGATGAGCAGTTCTTC. Its translation: CASSSSGQGRDEQFF.

This clone was observed a few times. V usage is TRBV10-2 and J usage is TRBJ2-1; 11 positions match TRBD1. The CDR3 is made up of 14 amino acids. The V and J ends lost 11 bases and 8 bases, in that order; junction bases with no gene match: 11. From germline, CDR1 is WSHSY and CDR2 SAAADI. The CDR3 DNA sequence: TGCGCCGCTAGGGACAGGGGGTTGATCCATGAGCAGTTCTTC. Its translation: CAARDRGLIHEQFF.

The V and J genes are TRBV6-6 and TRBJ2-5; D might be TRBD1 (6 bases). This CDR3 spans 17 amino acids. CDR1 is MNHNY and CDR2 is SVGAGI in the germline V gene (reference sequence). Trimming took off 5 bases at V and 5 bases at J, with 24 bases between the two ends. CDR3 coding DNA: TGTGCCAGCAGTCCCGTTTGGGGTGGGGGCGCTGGGGAGACCCAGTACTTC. This gives the protein CASSPVWGGGAGETQYF.

This clone appeared once. The V gene is TRBV28, the J gene TRBJ1-2; unclear D gene. The CDR3 sequence is 13 residues long. Germline V gene sequence: CDR1 MDHEN, CDR2 SYDVKM. Trimming pared 7 bases from V and 3 bases from J, leaving 12 bases between. CDR3 nucleotide sequence: TGTGCCAGCACTAGTGGGGTTGACTATGGCTACACCTTC. It specifies CASTSGVDYGYTF.

This chain uses TRBV15 with TRBJ1-4; D may be TRBD1 (5 bases). This CDR3 is 17 amino acids long. With 0 bases removed from V and 3 bases from J, the gap between germline ends came to 14 bases. Germline V gene data show CDR1 as LNHNV and CDR2 as YYDKDF (reference sequence). The CDR3 spells CATSRDTFWGSNEKLFF. CDR3 nucleotides: TGTGCCACCAGCAGAGATACGTTCTGGGGCTCTAATGAAAAACTGTTTTTT.

In its sample, this clone was seen a few times. The V call is TRBV5-1, the J call TRBJ1-6; 8 nucleotides match TRBD1. Germline V gives CDR1 SGHRS, CDR2 YFSETQ. The CDR3 contains 15 residues. The trim removed 0 bases at V and 8 bases at J, leaving 4 bases unmatched. The CDR3 DNA reads TGCGCCAGCAGCTTGGAGGGACAGGCTTATTCACCCCTCCACTTT. Translated, it gives CASSLEGQAYSPLHF.

The V call is TRBV19, the J call TRBJ1-1; possibly TRBD1 for D (6 bases). Trimming removed 0 bases from V and 1 base from J, with 15 bases in between. The CDR3 totals 17 residues. Germline CDR1 is LNHDA and CDR2 is SQIVND (reference sequence). CDR3 sequence (DNA): TGTGCCAGTAGTATAGAACGGGGGCCGAAGGCGAACACTGAAGCTTTCTTT. The encoded protein is CASSIERGPKANTEAFF.

This clone was seen more than once but under ten times. The chain combines TRBV19 with TRBJ1-2; D gene ambiguous. This CDR3 contains 13 residues. V was trimmed by 7 bases and J by 2 bases, leaving 11 bases between them. Germline assignment: CDR1 LNHDA and CDR2 SQIVND (reference sequence). DNA of the CDR3: TGTGCCAGTAACAATCAGGCAAACTATGGCTACACCTTC. It codes for CASNNQANYGYTF.

V and J are TRBV28 and TRBJ2-7, with 9 bases aligning to TRBD1. The CDR3 has 15 amino acids. Germline CDR1 is MDHEN and CDR2 is SYDVKM. V was pared by 7 bases and J by 2 bases, with 9 bases of the junction left unmatched. CDR3 coding DNA: TGTGCCAGCACAGATCCGGGACAGGGAACCTACGAGCAGTACTTC. It encodes CASTDPGQGTYEQYF.

This clone appeared once. The V gene is TRBV11-2, the J gene TRBJ2-2, with D hard to call. V was cut by 5 bases and J by 3 bases, with 10 bases left in between. This CDR3 contains 14 residues. Per the germline V gene, CDR1 is SGHAT and CDR2 is FQNNGV. The CDR3 region is CASSTRQDTGELFF. The CDR3 bases are TGTGCCAGCAGCACACGGCAGGACACCGGGGAGCTGTTTTTT.

The chain carries TRBV5-5 and TRBJ1-1; 11 nucleotides align to TRBD1. The trim removed 0 bases at V and 6 bases at J, leaving 7 bases unmatched. Looked up from germline, CDR1 is SGHKS and CDR2 is YYEKEE (reference sequence). The CDR3 has 16 residues. CDR3 loop: CASSLVGTGGIAEAFF. DNA of the CDR3: TGTGCCAGCAGCTTGGTCGGGACAGGGGGTATCGCTGAAGCTTTCTTT. Filled out from reference TRBV5-5 and TRBJ1-1, the complete variable domain reads DAGVTQSPTHLIKTRGQQVTLRCSPISGHKSVSWYQQVLGQGPQFIFQYYEKEERGRGNFPDRFSARQFPNYSSELNVNALLLGDSALYLCASSLVGTGGIAEAFFGQGTRLTVV.

This sequence joins TRBV5-1 and TRBJ1-3; 9 bases agree with TRBD1. CDR3 length: 16 amino acids. Losses at the gene ends were 3 bases for V and 3 bases for J; bases not matched to a gene: 7. Looked up from germline, CDR1 is SGHRS and CDR2 is YFSETQ. CDR3 bases: TGCGCCAGCAGCTACACAACAGGGGGCTATGGAAACACCATATATTTT. As protein: CASSYTTGGYGNTIYF.